What follows is one T cell receptor (beta chain) and its context. This entry belongs to a study of blood T cell repertoires in COVID-19. Background on the study: Sample material is recorded as cDNA or gDNA derived from T cells, B-cell-depleted T cells, or PBMCs.

Original data processing: The authors estimated nucleated cell counts from reference gene primer amplification. Here immunoSEQ multiplex PCR was the method, and the copy in TCRdb shows in-frame clones only, minus some. D and trimming come from the DNA, and the V and J calls and clone size come from that table. The sample contains under 350,000 clones, roughly 89% of which appear only once. The TCR originated in a woman aged 60 to 75 who had recovered from COVID-19. The sequencing input was PBMCs or T cells enriched from blood (not recorded which).

In DNA, the CDR3 is TGTGCCAGCAGTGTAGGGGACAGGGGGCTTGGCTACACCTTC. Translation gives CASSVGDRGLGYTF. This rearrangement joins TRBV2 to TRBJ1-2; 12 nucleotides align to TRBD1. The V and J ends lost 4 bases and 7 bases, in that order; junction bases with no gene match: 4. The CDR3 is 14 residues long. Germline V gives CDR1 SNHLY, CDR2 FYNNEI.